Listed below are T cell receptor beta chains from one sample, sequenced in a study of Ad26.COV2.S vaccination and SARS-CoV-2 variants. Clones were sequenced by immunoSEQ multiplex PCR, and TCRdb holds only the in-frame ones, with some missing. The sample gives roughly 500,000 clones, approximately 90% of which show up once; about 13% is in the top ten. Sequences were derived from peripheral blood, sampled in a trial of Ad26.COV2.S vaccine versus placebo. The receptors originated from a person aged 18-60 years who received the Ad26.COV2.S COVID-19 vaccine or a placebo. The CDR3 runs from the conserved cysteine through the conserved F or W. Fields, in order: J gene, V gene, clone size, D gene, CDR3 DNA, CDR3 protein. The D gene is left open where the match is weak. Clone size is given for some rows only: seen once, a few or many times, or a class if the clone is expanded.

j_gene: TRBJ1-5; v_gene: TRBV19; abundance: NA; d_gene: NA; CDR3nt: TGTGCCAGTAGTTGGTCCAGCAATCAGCCCCAGCATTTT; CDR3aa: CASSWSSNQPQHF
j_gene: TRBJ2-7; v_gene: TRBV29-1; abundance: NA; d_gene: TRBD1; CDR3nt: TGCAGCGTATTGACAGGGCCTTACGAGCAGTACTTC; CDR3aa: CSVLTGPYEQYF
j_gene: TRBJ2-5; v_gene: TRBV12-3/TRBV12-4; abundance: NA; d_gene: NA; CDR3nt: TGTGCCAGCAGACTAGGACTACGAGAGACCCAGTACTTC; CDR3aa: CASRLGLRETQYF
j_gene: TRBJ1-2; v_gene: TRBV2; abundance: NA; d_gene: NA; CDR3nt: TGTGCCAGCAGTTATTCAGAGAGGGGCTACACCTTC; CDR3aa: CASSYSERGYTF
j_gene: TRBJ2-3; v_gene: TRBV11-3; abundance: NA; d_gene: NA; CDR3nt: TGTGCCAGCAGCTTATTTTCCTCGCCAGGGGATACGCAGTATTTT; CDR3aa: CASSLFSSPGDTQYF
j_gene: TRBJ2-1; v_gene: TRBV9; abundance: NA; d_gene: TRBD2; CDR3nt: TGTGCCAGCAGCGGAGGGACTAGCGGGAGTTATGAGCAGTTCTTC; CDR3aa: CASSGGTSGSYEQFF
j_gene: TRBJ2-7; v_gene: TRBV14; abundance: NA; d_gene: TRBD2; CDR3nt: TGTGCCAGCAGCCAACTAGCGGGAATCTACGAGCAGTACTTC; CDR3aa: CASSQLAGIYEQYF
j_gene: TRBJ2-7; v_gene: TRBV5-6; abundance: NA; d_gene: TRBD2; CDR3nt: TGTGCCAGCAGCCCTGGACTAGCGCGGCCCTTCGAGCAGTACTTC; CDR3aa: CASSPGLARPFEQYF
j_gene: TRBJ2-3; v_gene: TRBV6-4; abundance: NA; d_gene: NA; CDR3nt: TGTGCCAGCCCGTTTCCTCTCACCCTATATAAGAGCACAGATACGCAGTATTTT; CDR3aa: CASPFPLTLYKSTDTQYF
j_gene: TRBJ2-2; v_gene: TRBV5-4; abundance: NA; d_gene: NA; CDR3nt: TGTGCCAGCAGCCTGCTCGGCACCGGGGAGCTGTTTTTT; CDR3aa: CASSLLGTGELFF
j_gene: TRBJ1-5; v_gene: TRBV28; abundance: NA; d_gene: TRBD1; CDR3nt: TGTGCCATCCAGGGCCCACAGGGGGCCGAGCAGCCCCAGCATTTT; CDR3aa: CAIQGPQGAEQPQHF
j_gene: TRBJ2-3; v_gene: TRBV24-1; abundance: NA; d_gene: NA; CDR3nt: TGTGCCACCAGTGATTACGTGGGGGCCGGCACAGATACGCAGTATTTT; CDR3aa: CATSDYVGAGTDTQYF
j_gene: TRBJ2-2; v_gene: TRBV19; abundance: NA; d_gene: TRBD2; CDR3nt: TGTGCCAGTAGTTTCATCGGACTAGCGGGAGCCCCCGGGGAGCTGTTTTTT; CDR3aa: CASSFIGLAGAPGELFF
j_gene: TRBJ1-4; v_gene: TRBV9; abundance: NA; d_gene: NA; CDR3nt: TGTGCCAGCAGCACCCACCCACAGGCAACTAATGAAAAACTGTTTTTT; CDR3aa: CASSTHPQATNEKLFF
j_gene: TRBJ1-5; v_gene: TRBV19; abundance: NA; d_gene: NA; CDR3nt: TGTGCCAGTAGTATTGGGAGGGATCAGCCCCAGCATTTT; CDR3aa: CASSIGRDQPQHF
j_gene: TRBJ2-3; v_gene: TRBV19; abundance: NA; d_gene: TRBD2; CDR3nt: TGTGCCAGCAAACTAGCGGGGACCACAGATACGCAGTATTTT; CDR3aa: CASKLAGTTDTQYF
j_gene: TRBJ2-4; v_gene: TRBV28; abundance: few; d_gene: NA; CDR3nt: TGTGCCAGCTCTCCCAATCTAGGTGAAAACATTCAGTACTTC; CDR3aa: CASSPNLGENIQYF
j_gene: TRBJ2-7; v_gene: TRBV28; abundance: once; d_gene: NA; CDR3nt: TGTGCCAGCAGTCTCCGGCCAGGAGGAATATCCTACGAGCAGTACTTC; CDR3aa: CASSLRPGGISYEQYF
j_gene: TRBJ2-3; v_gene: TRBV5-5; abundance: NA; d_gene: NA; CDR3nt: TGTGCCAGCAGCTTTCTAGCGGATACGCAGTATTTT; CDR3aa: CASSFLADTQYF
j_gene: TRBJ2-1; v_gene: TRBV5-1; abundance: NA; d_gene: NA; CDR3nt: TGCGCCAGCAGCTTGGGACTAGACAATGAGCAGTTCTTC; CDR3aa: CASSLGLDNEQFF
j_gene: TRBJ2-2; v_gene: TRBV4-3; abundance: NA; d_gene: TRBD2; CDR3nt: TGCGCCAGCAGCCGACTAGCGGGAGCCGGGGAGCTGTTTTTT; CDR3aa: CASSRLAGAGELFF
j_gene: TRBJ2-1; v_gene: TRBV19; abundance: NA; d_gene: NA; CDR3nt: TGTGCCAGTAGTATGGGTAGGCAAAAAGGTGAGCAGTTCTTC; CDR3aa: CASSMGRQKGEQFF
j_gene: TRBJ1-2; v_gene: TRBV28; abundance: NA; d_gene: NA; CDR3nt: TGTGCCAGCAGACCCCCGATAAGGAATGGCTACACCTTC; CDR3aa: CASRPPIRNGYTF
j_gene: TRBJ1-4; v_gene: TRBV2; abundance: NA; d_gene: TRBD1; CDR3nt: TGTGCCAGCAGTGAAGGGGACAGGGGAACTGAAAAACTGTTTTTT; CDR3aa: CASSEGDRGTEKLFF
j_gene: TRBJ1-1; v_gene: TRBV19; abundance: NA; d_gene: NA; CDR3nt: TGTGCCAGTAGTGTTAAACCGAACACTGAAGCTTTCTTT; CDR3aa: CASSVKPNTEAFF
j_gene: TRBJ1-1; v_gene: TRBV29-1; abundance: NA; d_gene: NA; CDR3nt: TGCAGCGTTGTCGGCAGTCAAAGAGCTTTCTTT; CDR3aa: CSVVGSQRAFF
j_gene: TRBJ2-7; v_gene: TRBV6-6; abundance: NA; d_gene: TRBD1; CDR3nt: TGTGCCAGCAGTTACCCACAGGGGGCTCTCGTCGCGGGGCAGTACTTC; CDR3aa: CASSYPQGALVAGQYF
j_gene: TRBJ2-7; v_gene: TRBV11-2; abundance: NA; d_gene: NA; CDR3nt: TGTGCCAGCAGCACAGGGAACTACGAGCAGTACTTC; CDR3aa: CASSTGNYEQYF
j_gene: TRBJ1-1; v_gene: TRBV5-4; abundance: NA; d_gene: TRBD1; CDR3nt: TGTGCCAGCAGCCCGGCGGGGACAGGGGGCAGGGGGACTGAAGCTTTCTTT; CDR3aa: CASSPAGTGGRGTEAFF
j_gene: TRBJ2-7; v_gene: TRBV3-1/TRBV3-2; abundance: NA; d_gene: TRBD2; CDR3nt: TGTGCCAGCAGCCAAGATAAGCTAGCGGGAGTGTACGAGCAGTACTTC; CDR3aa: CASSQDKLAGVYEQYF
j_gene: TRBJ2-7; v_gene: TRBV29-1; abundance: NA; d_gene: TRBD1; CDR3nt: TGCAGCGTTGAGCCGGGACAGGGGGCCTACGAGCAGTACTTC; CDR3aa: CSVEPGQGAYEQYF
j_gene: TRBJ2-5; v_gene: TRBV15; abundance: NA; d_gene: TRBD1; CDR3nt: TGTGCCACCAGCAGAGCCGGGACAGGAAAAGAGACCCAGTACTTC; CDR3aa: CATSRAGTGKETQYF
j_gene: TRBJ2-3; v_gene: TRBV5-4; abundance: NA; d_gene: TRBD1; CDR3nt: TGTGCCAGCAGGGGGGGGACAGGGGGCAGTTGGGATACGCAGTATTTT; CDR3aa: CASRGGTGGSWDTQYF
j_gene: TRBJ2-1; v_gene: TRBV6-6; abundance: NA; d_gene: NA; CDR3nt: TGTGCCAGCAGTTACTCTAGCGGCCGAGAGCAGTTCTTC; CDR3aa: CASSYSSGREQFF
j_gene: TRBJ1-1; v_gene: TRBV7-8; abundance: once; d_gene: NA; CDR3nt: TGTGCCAGCAGCTTGGGGACAATGAACACTGAAGCTTTCTTT; CDR3aa: CASSLGTMNTEAFF
j_gene: TRBJ2-2; v_gene: TRBV5-1; abundance: NA; d_gene: TRBD1; CDR3nt: TGCGCCAGCAGCTGGGGACAGGGCTACACCGGGGAGCTGTTTTTT; CDR3aa: CASSWGQGYTGELFF
j_gene: TRBJ2-2; v_gene: TRBV20-1; abundance: once; d_gene: TRBD2; CDR3nt: TGCAGTGCTAGTCTAGCGGGACTTGGGGCGGGGGAGCTGTTTTTT; CDR3aa: CSASLAGLGAGELFF
j_gene: TRBJ1-1; v_gene: TRBV6-5; abundance: NA; d_gene: NA; CDR3nt: TGTGCCAGCAGTTACTCGCAGGTGAACACTGAAGCTTTCTTT; CDR3aa: CASSYSQVNTEAFF
j_gene: TRBJ2-4; v_gene: TRBV9; abundance: NA; d_gene: NA; CDR3nt: TGTGCCAGCAGCGTAGCGTCGGGAAACATTCAGTACTTC; CDR3aa: CASSVASGNIQYF
j_gene: TRBJ2-7; v_gene: TRBV27; abundance: NA; d_gene: NA; CDR3nt: TGTGCCAGCAGCCCGAGGGGTCGGGAGTTGTACGAGCAGTACTTC; CDR3aa: CASSPRGRELYEQYF
j_gene: TRBJ1-4; v_gene: TRBV3-1/TRBV3-2; abundance: NA; d_gene: NA; CDR3nt: TGTGCCAGCAGCCAACTAGACGGAACTAATGAAAAACTGTTTTTT; CDR3aa: CASSQLDGTNEKLFF
j_gene: TRBJ2-2; v_gene: TRBV19; abundance: NA; d_gene: NA; CDR3nt: TGTGCCAGCACCGGAGGGGGAGGCGACAGCCGTATCCCCCGGGAGCTGTTTTTT; CDR3aa: CASTGGGGDSRIPRELFF
j_gene: TRBJ2-5; v_gene: TRBV29-1; abundance: NA; d_gene: TRBD1; CDR3nt: TGCAGCGTTGAACAACCCAACAGGGGAGCGTGGTACCAAGAGACCCAGTACTTC; CDR3aa: CSVEQPNRGAWYQETQYF
j_gene: TRBJ1-4; v_gene: TRBV7-9; abundance: NA; d_gene: NA; CDR3nt: TGTGCCAGCAGCTTCAGTGAAAAACTGTTTTTT; CDR3aa: CASSFSEKLFF
j_gene: TRBJ1-4; v_gene: TRBV6-1; abundance: NA; d_gene: NA; CDR3nt: TGTGCCAGCAGTGAATCGGTCAGAAACAATGAAAAACTGTTTTTT; CDR3aa: CASSESVRNNEKLFF
j_gene: TRBJ2-7; v_gene: TRBV6-5; abundance: NA; d_gene: TRBD2; CDR3nt: TGTGCCAGCATAGGGAGGGAGAAAGGGTACGAGCAGTACTTC; CDR3aa: CASIGREKGYEQYF
j_gene: TRBJ2-1; v_gene: TRBV9; abundance: NA; d_gene: TRBD2; CDR3nt: TGTGCCAGCAGCGTGCGATTGGGACTAGCGGGTCCCAATGAGCAGTTCTTC; CDR3aa: CASSVRLGLAGPNEQFF
j_gene: TRBJ2-2; v_gene: TRBV5-1; abundance: NA; d_gene: NA; CDR3nt: TGCGCCAGCAGCTTGATGCTAGCAGCTAACACCGGGGAGCTGTTTTTT; CDR3aa: CASSLMLAANTGELFF
j_gene: TRBJ1-2; v_gene: TRBV10-3; abundance: NA; d_gene: NA; CDR3nt: TGTGCCATCAGTGATCAGGGAGGGGACTATGGCTACACCTTC; CDR3aa: CAISDQGGDYGYTF
j_gene: TRBJ1-3; v_gene: TRBV5-1; abundance: NA; d_gene: NA; CDR3nt: TGCGCCAGCAGCTTAGGAGGGACTTCCCGCTCTGGAAACACCATATATTTT; CDR3aa: CASSLGGTSRSGNTIYF
j_gene: TRBJ1-6; v_gene: TRBV5-1; abundance: NA; d_gene: NA; CDR3nt: TGCGCCAGCAGCTTAAGTGGGGCGAGCTCCTATAATTCACCCCTCCACTTT; CDR3aa: CASSLSGASSYNSPLHF
j_gene: TRBJ1-2; v_gene: TRBV19; abundance: NA; d_gene: NA; CDR3nt: TGTGCCAGTAGTATAGTTGCTAAGTGGACGGATGGCTACACCTTC; CDR3aa: CASSIVAKWTDGYTF
j_gene: TRBJ2-2; v_gene: TRBV6-5; abundance: NA; d_gene: NA; CDR3nt: TGTGCCAGCAGACGGGGGACGAACACCGGGGAGCTGTTTTTT; CDR3aa: CASRRGTNTGELFF
j_gene: TRBJ1-5; v_gene: TRBV19; abundance: NA; d_gene: NA; CDR3nt: TGTGCCAGTAGTAGTGGCAGGCCTAAAGCAAATCAGCCCCAGCATTTT; CDR3aa: CASSSGRPKANQPQHF
j_gene: TRBJ2-7; v_gene: TRBV28; abundance: NA; d_gene: TRBD1; CDR3nt: TGTGCCACGACAACCCGGACAGGTAACGAGCAGTACTTC; CDR3aa: CATTTRTGNEQYF
j_gene: TRBJ1-6; v_gene: TRBV29-1; abundance: NA; d_gene: NA; CDR3nt: TGCAGCTACCCGACTCTTTCCCTCCACTTT; CDR3aa: CSYPTLSLHF
j_gene: TRBJ2-7; v_gene: TRBV28; abundance: once; d_gene: NA; CDR3nt: TGTGCCAGCCGAGCCAGCGCCTACGAGCAGTACTTC; CDR3aa: CASRASAYEQYF